One and the same sample provided the 6 T cell receptor beta chains below, sequenced in a study of T-cell reconstitution after alpha-beta-depleted transplantation in children. Using unique molecular identifiers, the investigators prepared the TCRbeta library. A single record per CDR3 protein comes from TCRdb applying MiXCR to the PCR reads. Among some 440,000 distinct CDR3 sequences listed, about 17% were seen once. Sample: PBMCs, mostly from graft donor cells, taken 360 days after TCRalphabeta/CD19-depleted stem cell transplant. The receptors were sampled from a boy in the first two years of life who had a stem cell transplant for Wiskott-Aldrich syndrome, so the T cells may come from the graft donor.

This clonotype was observed many times. The chain employs TRBV29-1 and TRBJ2-5, with TRBD1 identical over 7 bases. The V and J ends lost 6 bases and 4 bases, in that order; junction bases with no gene match: 5. The germline gives CDR1 SQVTM, CDR2 ANQGSEA. The CDR3 has 12 residues. The CDR3 loop is CSVDNRGETQYF. The DNA of the CDR3 is TGCAGCGTAGACAACAGGGGAGAGACCCAGTACTTC. The entire variable domain, with the rest obtained from reference TRBV29-1 and TRBJ2-5, is as follows: SAVISQKPSRDICQRGTSLTIQCQVDSQVTMMFWYRQQPGQSLTLIATANQGSEATYESGFVIDKFPISRPNLTFSTLTVSNMSPEDSSIYLCSVDNRGETQYFGPGTRLLVL.

CDR3 in amino acids: CSATDLYRGVAKNIQYF. The CDR3 nucleotides read TGCAGTGCTACCGACCTATACAGGGGAGTAGCCAAAAACATTCAGTACTTC. V is TRBV20-1 and J is TRBJ2-4; 7 bases agree with TRBD1. J gave up 0 bases and V 4 bases, and 12 bases lay outside the gene matches. The CDR3 contains 17 residues. Germline CDR1 and CDR2: DFQATT and SNEGSKA (reference sequence).

There are many counts of this clonotype. The gene calls are TRBV5-1 and TRBJ2-7; D might be TRBD2 (6 bases). Per the germline V gene, CDR1 is SGHRS and CDR2 is YFSETQ. The ends were cut back, 0 bases at V and 6 bases at J, with 13 bases in the middle. This CDR3 contains 14 residues. For the CDR3, the DNA is TGCGCCAGCAGCTTGGCCTGGACCGGGGGCGAGCAGTACTTC. As protein: CASSLAWTGGEQYF.

This clonotype was counted between two and nine times. The chain is built from TRBV12-3 or TRBV12-4 and TRBJ2-7; perhaps D is TRBD1 or TRBD2 (5 bases each). CDR3 length: 11 residues. The V and J ends lost 5 bases and 5 bases respectively, with 7 bases between them. The CDR3 reads CASSGTHEQYF. Here the CDR3 DNA reads TGTGCCAGCAGTGGGACCCACGAGCAGTACTTC.

This rearrangement joins TRBV2 to TRBJ2-7, with D possibly being TRBD1 (5 bases). The CDR3 contains 10 residues. V dropped 9 bases and J dropped 4 bases, with 7 bases sitting between them. The germline CDR1 and CDR2 sequences are SNHLY and FYNNEI. CDR3 nucleotide sequence: TGTGCCAGTCGACAGTACGAGCAGTACTTC. Amino acid sequence: CASRQYEQYF.

This clonotype turned up a few times. The chain has TRBV5-4 and TRBJ2-3, with TRBD2 as a possible D gene (6 bases). The CDR3 has 16 residues. CDR1 SGHNT and CDR2 YYREEE come from the germline V gene (reference sequence). Trimming left V 1 base short and J 2 bases short, with 14 bases between. The DNA of the CDR3 is TGTGCCAGCAGCTTGATTCCAGCGGGCCACACAGATACGCAGTATTTT. Protein sequence: CASSLIPAGHTDTQYF.